This record looks at one T cell receptor (beta chain) sequence and its context. This sample also contains other DNA sequences that code for the same CDR3. The method was immunoSEQ multiplex PCR; TCRdb's version includes in-frame clones alone and lacks a portion of them. The sample includes 150,000 to 200,000 clones, 92% seen only once; the top ten take 1.6%. Germline V gene data show CDR1 as SGHRS and CDR2 as YFSETQ. The germline V and J ends were trimmed by 0 bases and 2 bases, with 6 bases remaining between them. CDR3 length: 14 amino acids. The data originate from a study of T cell responses to AZD1222 COVID-19 vaccine.

The V call is TRBV5-1, the J call TRBJ1-5; possible D gene TRBD1, 5 bases. The starting material was peripheral blood, obtained on day 0 of AZD1222 vaccination. The source is an adult in good health. The CDR3 DNA reads as TGCGCCAGCAGCTTGGAAGGGGGCAATCAGCCCCAGCATTTT. This gives the protein CASSLEGGNQPQHF. The full variable domain, rest sourced from reference TRBV5-1 and TRBJ1-5, is KAGVTQTPRYLIKTRGQQVTLSCSPISGHRSVSWYQQTPGQGLQFLFEYFSETQRNKGNFPGRFSGRQFSNSRSEMNVSTLELGDSALYLCASSLEGGNQPQHFGDGTRLSIL.